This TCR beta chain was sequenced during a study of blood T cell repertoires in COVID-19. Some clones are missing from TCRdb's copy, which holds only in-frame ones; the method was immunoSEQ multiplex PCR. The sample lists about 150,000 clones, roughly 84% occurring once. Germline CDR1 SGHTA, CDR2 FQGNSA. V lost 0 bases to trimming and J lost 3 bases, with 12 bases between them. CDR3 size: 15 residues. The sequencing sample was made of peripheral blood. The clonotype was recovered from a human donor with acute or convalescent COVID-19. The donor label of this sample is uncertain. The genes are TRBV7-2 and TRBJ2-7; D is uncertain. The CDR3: CASSLAAGRLYEQYF. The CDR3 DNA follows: TGTGCCAGCAGCTTAGCGGCAGGAAGGCTCTACGAGCAGTACTTC.